These 21 T cell receptor beta chains were sequenced from one sample in a study of beta chain features in type 1 diabetes. The sequenced template was cDNA made from the entire isolated RNA. The table came from immunoSEQ multiplex PCR; TCRdb's copy has only in-frame clones and leaves some out. The profile shows fewer than 400,000 clones, around 9% of them singletons. Study-wide results and limits: For Type 1 diabetes patients, all four CD4+ subsets carried TCRB CDR3s that were moderately but significantly shorter.

Their antigen targets remain unknown. Sequencing was carried out using central memory CD4+ T cells from blood. The receptor source for this set is a man aged 30-40 years with type 1 diabetes.

The chain uses TRBV11-2 and TRBJ2-5, with 10 bases aligning to TRBD2. The CDR3 has 17 residues. V shed 1 base, J shed 6 bases, and the junction held 11 bases outside the gene matches. Germline assignment: CDR1 SGHAT and CDR2 FQNNGV. For the CDR3, the DNA is TGTGCCAGCAGCTTAGCTAGCGGGGGAATGGGAACGAAGACCCAGTACTTC. Translating it yields CASSLASGGMGTKTQYF.

This clone was recorded many times. The chain couples TRBV4-3 to TRBJ2-3; no definite D call. CDR1 and CDR2 from the germline V gene are LGHNA and YSLEER. V dropped 0 bases and J dropped 3 bases, with 1 base sitting between them. The CDR3 extends over 12 amino acids. CDR3 DNA: TGCGCCAGCAGCCAAGATACAGATACGCAGTATTTT. Its protein is CASSQDTDTQYF.

V usage is TRBV9 and J usage is TRBJ2-7; a weak D match, TRBD2 (5 bases). The CDR3 loop spans 14 amino acids. Germline V gene lookup returns CDR1 SGDLS and CDR2 YYNGEE. Trimming left V 4 bases short and J 2 bases short, with 13 bases between. The CDR3 nucleotides are TGTGCCAGCAGCCCTTCGGGGTACCCCTACGAGCAGTACTTC. This translates into CASSPSGYPYEQYF.

In this sample, this clone turned up a few times. The chain is built from TRBV9 and TRBJ1-1, with D unclear. Germline lookup yields CDR1 SGDLS and CDR2 YYNGEE. This CDR3 comprises 16 residues. V lost 2 bases to trimming and J lost 0 bases, with 14 bases between them. This CDR3 is CASSVERTEMNTEAFF. The CDR3 DNA reads as TGTGCCAGCAGCGTCGAAAGGACCGAAATGAACACTGAAGCTTTCTTT. Variable domain in full (rest from reference TRBV9 and TRBJ1-1): DSGVTQTPKHLITATGQRVTLRCSPRSGDLSVYWYQQSLDQGLQFLIQYYNGEERAKGNILERFSAQQFPDLHSELNLSSLELGDSALYFCASSVERTEMNTEAFFGQGTRLTVV.

The table lists this clone with many counts. The rearrangement joins TRBV2 to TRBJ2-7; possible D gene TRBD1, 5 bases. V was cut by 8 bases and J by 6 bases, with 17 bases left in between. CDR1 and CDR2 (germline): SNHLY, FYNNEI. The CDR3 sequence is 13 residues long. The CDR3 reads CASGVQAPVEQYF. Written as DNA, the CDR3 is TGTGCCAGCGGGGTACAGGCGCCGGTCGAGCAGTACTTC.

V is TRBV27 and J is TRBJ1-5; no reliable D call. Germline assignment: CDR1 MNHEY and CDR2 SMNVEV (reference sequence). The CDR3 extends over 14 amino acids. V was pared by 6 bases and J by 3 bases, with 12 bases between. DNA for the CDR3: TGTGCCAGCAGCCCCACAGTGGACAATCAGCCCCAGCATTTT. Residues: CASSPTVDNQPQHF.

This clone was counted only a few times. The V call is TRBV30, the J call TRBJ1-2, with D possibly TRBD1 on 5 matching bases. The CDR3 spans 11 residues. The germline gives CDR1 GTSNPN, CDR2 SVGIG (reference sequence). Trimming left V 7 bases short and J 8 bases short, with 14 bases between. Here the CDR3 DNA reads TGTGCCTCGGGGCTCCTAGGAGGCTACACCTTC. This translates into CASGLLGGYTF.

Many counts were recorded for this clone. The chain links TRBV7-9 to TRBJ2-3; 8 bases fit TRBD1. CDR1 SEHNR and CDR2 FQNEAQ come from the germline V gene (reference sequence). V gave up 3 bases and J gave up 8 bases; unmatched junction bases: 7. This CDR3 spans 14 amino acids. This CDR3 reads CASSLGQAFGTQYF. The CDR3 DNA reads TGTGCCAGCAGCTTGGGACAGGCGTTCGGTACGCAGTATTTT.

The chain is built from TRBV6-5 and TRBJ2-1, with D perhaps being TRBD1 or TRBD2 (6 bases each). The germline V gene encodes CDR1 MNHEY and CDR2 SVGAGI. Trimming pared 2 bases from V and 5 bases from J, leaving 16 bases between. The CDR3 extends over 16 amino acids. The CDR3 region has the DNA TGTGCCAGCAGTTACCTTTCTAGGGGGGAACACAATGAGCAGTTCTTC. This encodes CASSYLSRGEHNEQFF.

This clone occurred a few times. The chain carries TRBV6-1 and TRBJ2-5; no clear D. This CDR3 is 12 amino acids long. Trimming removed 5 bases from V and 5 bases from J, with 9 bases in between. Germline V gene sequence: CDR1 MNHNS, CDR2 SASEGT. The CDR3 bases are TGTGCCAGCAGTCTTTCTTCCGAGACCCAGTACTTC. It codes for CASSLSSETQYF.

This chain connects TRBV28 to TRBJ2-1, with 15 bases lining up with TRBD2. The V segment lost 3 bases and the J segment 8 bases; nucleotides outside the gene matches: 8. Germline V gene data show CDR1 as MDHEN and CDR2 as SYDVKM. This CDR3 is built from 17 residues. DNA of the CDR3: TGTGCCAGCAGTTTGGGACTAGCGGGGGGCGTGAGAGATGAGCAGTTCTTC. Its protein product is CASSLGLAGGVRDEQFF.

Only a few counts were recorded for this clone. V is TRBV2 and J is TRBJ1-2; D remains unclear. Germline V gene sequence: CDR1 SNHLY, CDR2 FYNNEI. V gave up 6 bases and J gave up 1 base, with 9 bases separating them. There are 13 residues in the CDR3. CDR3 amino acids: CASRGWGNYGYTF. The DNA for the CDR3 is TGTGCCAGCAGGGGATGGGGTAACTATGGCTACACCTTC.

This clone was seen a few times. The chain uses TRBV4-3 and TRBJ1-2, with 8 bases that match TRBD1. V gave up 3 bases and J gave up 4 bases; unmatched junction bases: 7. Germline V lookup: CDR1 LGHNA, CDR2 YSLEER. This CDR3 has 15 amino acids. The CDR3: CASSQGVGQAYGYTF. CDR3 in DNA: TGCGCCAGCAGCCAGGGCGTGGGACAGGCCTATGGCTACACCTTC.

This clone has more than one count but fewer than ten. V usage is TRBV6-1 and J usage is TRBJ2-2; D gene ambiguous. V lost 6 bases, J lost 8 bases, and 13 bases lay in between. The germline V gene encodes CDR1 MNHNS and CDR2 SASEGT. The CDR3 extends over 13 amino acids. The CDR3: CASRTVQIGELFF. The CDR3 nucleotides are TGTGCCAGCAGGACCGTCCAAATAGGGGAGCTGTTTTTT.

J is TRBJ2-2 and V is TRBV28, with D uncertain. The V gene lost 10 bases and the J gene lost 6 bases, with 15 bases spanning the gap. The CDR3 is made up of 13 amino acids. Germline assignment: CDR1 MDHEN and CDR2 SYDVKM. The CDR3 reads CATFPPLAGELFF. The CDR3 nucleotides are TGTGCCACCTTCCCGCCCCTGGCCGGGGAGCTGTTTTTT.

In its sample, this clone was seen a few times. The rearrangement joins TRBV25-1 to TRBJ2-5, with 7 bases matching TRBD1. Trimming at V came to 3 bases and at J to 5 bases, leaving 15 bases not matched to a gene. The CDR3 runs to 17 residues. Germline values: CDR1 MGHDK, CDR2 SYGVNS. The CDR3 reads CASSDDRDPERRETQYF. The CDR3 region has the DNA TGTGCCAGCAGTGACGACAGGGATCCCGAACGTCGGGAGACCCAGTACTTC.

The V and J genes are TRBV21-1 and TRBJ1-5; the DNA was not compared with TRBD1, the D call given in the table. TRBV21-1 is annotated as a pseudogene. This CDR3 has 16 residues. This CDR3 is CASSPNPGTGFQPQHF. CDR3 sequence (DNA): TGTGCCAGCAGCCCAAACCCTGGGACAGGGTTTCAGCCCCAGCATTTT.

This clone was seen only a few times. The rearrangement links TRBV30 to TRBJ1-5, with 7 bases matching TRBD1. The germline V gene encodes CDR1 GTSNPN and CDR2 SVGIG (reference sequence). Trimming at V came to 5 bases and at J to 4 bases, leaving 11 bases not matched to a gene. CDR3 size: 15 residues. CDR3 loop: CAWAPGQTRNQPQHF. The CDR3 DNA is TGTGCCTGGGCCCCGGGACAGACACGAAATCAGCCCCAGCATTTT.

The gene calls are TRBV11-3 and TRBJ1-6, with D possibly TRBD1 on 6 matching bases. Germline CDR1 is SGHNT and CDR2 is YENEEA. The germline V and J ends were trimmed by 4 bases and 8 bases, with 9 bases remaining between them. The CDR3 length is 13 residues. The DNA of the CDR3 is TGTGCCAGCAGCTATTCAGGGGATTCACCCCTCCACTTT. Its protein product is CASSYSGDSPLHF. The whole variable domain, remainder taken from reference TRBV11-3 and TRBJ1-6, is EAGVVQSPRYKIIEKKQPVAFWCNPISGHNTLYWYLQNLGQGPELLIRYENEEAVDDSQLPKDRFSAERLKGVDSTLKIQPAELGDSAVYLCASSYSGDSPLHFGNGTRLTVT.

A few counts support this clone. In nucleotides, the CDR3 is TGTGCCAGCAGCGGCGCGCTGAGCACAGATACGCAGTATTTT. This sequence encodes CASSGALSTDTQYF. The chain recombines TRBV9 with TRBJ2-3; D ambiguous. The V and J ends lost 3 bases and 0 bases respectively, with 8 bases between them. The CDR3 covers 14 residues. The germline gives CDR1 SGDLS, CDR2 YYNGEE.

This clone was detected a few times. Additional DNA sequences in this sample encode the identical CDR3. The CDR3, as DNA: TGTGCCAGCAGCTTGGGTCCCCCAAATGAGCAGTTCTTC. It yields the protein CASSLGPPNEQFF. The rearrangement joins TRBV5-6 to TRBJ2-1; D is unresolved. Trimming shortened V by 0 bases and J by 7 bases, and 8 bases separated the two germline ends. This CDR3 has 13 amino acids. CDR1 and CDR2 (germline): SGHDT, YYEEEE.